This T cell receptor (beta chain) was sequenced during a study of blood T cells in healthy people across ages. Trimming removed 2 bases at V and 3 bases at J, with 11 bases between. The germline V gene encodes CDR1 MNHEY and CDR2 SMNVEV (reference sequence). This CDR3 region has 14 residues. The use of a sample-barcoded 5' primer and a J-beta primer mix characterized a second PCR of about 7 to 12 cycles. TCRdb called the 5' RACE reads again in MiXCR, with one record for every CDR3 protein. The table lists about 1,600,000 distinct CDR3 sequences, roughly 40% of them singletons. This clonotype was counted only a few times.

The sample taken for sequencing was blood. The genes are TRBV27 and TRBJ2-7; maybe TRBD2 (6 bases). The sequence came from a woman under 30 in good health. Here the CDR3 reads CASSLRGIYYEQYF. DNA for the CDR3: TGTGCCAGCAGTTTACGGGGGATCTACTACGAGCAGTACTTC.